Detailed here is one T cell receptor (beta chain). This sample stems from a study of blood T cell repertoires in COVID-19. Study-wide background: Samples came from the United States, Italy and Spain, spanning acute and convalescent COVID-19. T cells, B-cell-depleted T cells, or PBMCs supplied cDNA or gDNA.

TCRdb's table, derived via immunoSEQ multiplex PCR, lists solely in-frame clones and lacks some. The sample contains more than 200,000 clones, roughly 88% of which appear only once. The clonotype comes from a man between 35 and 55 years old with acute or convalescent COVID-19. Sequences were obtained from peripheral blood.

CDR3 residues: CASSYVQQGADGYTF. The CDR3, as DNA: TGTGCCAGCAGCTACGTTCAACAGGGGGCGGATGGCTACACCTTC. The chain joins TRBV7-8 to TRBJ1-2; 9 bases are a match to TRBD1. This CDR3 is 15 amino acids long. Germline assignment: CDR1 SGHVS and CDR2 FQNEAQ. The junction had 9 bases not matched to a gene; V was cut back by 4 bases and J by 6 bases.